Listed below are T cell receptor beta chains from one sample, sequenced in a study of identical twins. TCRdb re-called the 5' RACE reads with MiXCR, one entry per CDR3 protein. In the table there are hundreds of thousands of distinct CDR3 sequences, about 18% of which are singletons. These data also featured in a second study, about T cells expressing NK-cell markers.

Sample: PBMCs. The receptors stem from a woman aged 18 to 35 in good health. Both conserved end residues are trimmed from each CDR3. The order of the fields is CDR3 length, V gene, CDR3 protein.

12	TRBV7-2	ASSFETEYNEQF
14	TRBV20-1	SARVLSGGAPGELF
17	TRBV6-2/TRBV6-3	ASSYSRTRRGRSSYEQY
13	TRBV7-2	ASSLGSWETDTQY
13	TRBV6-2/TRBV6-3	ASNRNVGARSEQY
12	TRBV15	ATSTGQSVDTQY
13	TRBV6-2/TRBV6-3	ASRRDRPVIYEQY
9	TRBV29-1	SVEVNYGYT
12	TRBV7-9	ASSLIGQNTEAF
14	TRBV9	ASSVRTGGTNEKLF
16	TRBV23-1	ASSQRNRLFNEYNEQF
14	TRBV27	ASSLSSSGNYNEQF
10	TRBV12-3/TRBV12-4	ASRGLGTEAF
16	TRBV6-5	ASSYRYPGQEINQPQH
13	TRBV18	ASSPLALAASEQF